These 30 T cell receptor beta chains were all obtained from the same sample, sequenced in a study of T cells in Graves' hyperthyroidism and ophthalmopathy (dated by TCRdb to about 2019). The method was multiplex PCR. Sequencing used an Illumina HiSeq 2000. The TCR beta CDR3 regions were amplified from RNA transcripts. A first-round RT-PCR of the TCR CDR3 used the HTBI primer set with the Qiagen OneStep RT-PCR kit. In-frame beta chains were kept once TCRdb had trimmed the public reads at Q25 with fastp and called clones with MiXCR. Identical CDR3 protein sequences are pooled into one entry, listed with their most common genes and DNA. In all, the sample holds some 500,000 distinct CDR3 sequences, and around a quarter of those were seen once. The leading ten clones occupy 10% to 12% of the sample. The sample comprised blood. These TCRs come from a woman in her twenties or thirties with Graves' ophthalmopathy.

This chain connects TRBV27 to TRBJ1-6; TRBD1 might be the D (5 bases). With 2 bases removed from V and 8 bases from J, the gap between germline ends came to 10 bases. This CDR3 spans 14 amino acids. Germline V gene data show CDR1 as MNHEY and CDR2 as SMNVEV (reference sequence). CDR3 DNA: TGTGCCAGCAGTTTACAAGTGGGGGATTCACCCCTCCACTTT. Its protein product is CASSLQVGDSPLHF.

This clonotype came up many times. The chain joins TRBV30 to TRBJ2-7; tentative D call: TRBD1 (6 bases). Trimming removed 0 bases at V and 5 bases at J, with 11 bases between. Germline CDR1 GTSNPN, CDR2 SVGIG (reference sequence). The CDR3 totals 13 residues. The DNA of the CDR3 is TGTGCCTGGAGTGTAGGGGGAACTGACGAGCAGTACTTC. Its protein product is CAWSVGGTDEQYF.

Many counts were recorded for this clonotype. The chain joins TRBV7-3 to TRBJ2-4; D is perhaps TRBD2 (6 bases). Germline V CDR1 and CDR2: SGHTA, FQGTGA. The V and J ends lost 5 bases and 7 bases respectively, with 12 bases between them. The CDR3 loop spans 13 amino acids. The CDR3 loop reads CASSDRGGNIQYF. The CDR3 DNA follows: TGTGCCAGCAGCGATAGAGGAGGGAACATTCAGTACTTC.

This clonotype was observed many times. This sequence joins TRBV12-3 or TRBV12-4 and TRBJ1-1, with a tentative D call TRBD1 (5 bases). V lost 2 bases and J lost 1, with 8 bases in between. This CDR3 region has 14 residues. This CDR3 is CASSLMDTNTEAFF. The CDR3 DNA reads as TGTGCCAGCAGTTTAATGGACACGAACACTGAAGCTTTCTTT.

This clonotype came up many times. The chain has TRBV6-4 and TRBJ1-5, with 9 positions matching TRBD1. The germline V gene encodes CDR1 MRHNA and CDR2 SNTAGT. This CDR3 contains 20 residues. Trimming at V came to 5 bases and at J to 4 bases, leaving 21 bases not matched to a gene. In DNA form, the CDR3 reads TGTGCCAGCAGTCCTAAAGGGCCGGGACAGGGCCTTATAGGGAATCAGCCCCAGCATTTT. This codes for CASSPKGPGQGLIGNQPQHF.

This clonotype was detected a few times. This sequence joins TRBV12-3 or TRBV12-4 and TRBJ2-7; D gene ambiguous. Trimming pared 2 bases from V and 2 bases from J, leaving 7 bases between. There are 13 residues in the CDR3. The CDR3 nucleotides read TGTGCCAGCAGTTTATCGGCAGCCTACGAGCAGTACTTC. The encoded protein is CASSLSAAYEQYF.

The CDR3 bases are TGTGCTAGTGGTTCGCTATACGAGCAGTACTTC. Its protein is CASGSLYEQYF. The rearrangement joins TRBV12-5 to TRBJ2-7, with D hard to call. Germline V gene data show CDR1 as LGHNT and CDR2 as FRNRAP. The CDR3 extends over 11 amino acids. Between the trimmed V and J ends, which lost 4 bases and 4 bases, there was a span of 5 bases.

The table lists this clonotype with many counts. The chain has TRBV28 and TRBJ1-1, with D tentatively TRBD1 (5 bases). V lost 6 bases, J lost 0 bases, and 17 bases lay in between. CDR1 and CDR2 from the germline V gene are MDHEN and SYDVKM. This CDR3 contains 16 residues. The CDR3 loop reads CASRSGQGWLNTEAFF. The CDR3 bases are TGTGCCAGCAGGTCGGGGCAGGGCTGGTTGAACACTGAAGCTTTCTTT.

At least ten counts were recorded for this clonotype. This may be a read error: a much more frequent sequence differs by one nucleotide. The chain is built from TRBV6-5 and TRBJ1-1; D is uncertain. Trimming took 3 bases from V and 5 from J, leaving 4 bases between them. Germline assignment: CDR1 MNHEY and CDR2 SVGAGI. The CDR3 is made up of 11 amino acids. In nucleotides, the CDR3 is TGTGCCAGCAGTTATTTGACTGAAGCTTTCTTT. Protein sequence: CASSYLTEAFF.

This rearrangement joins TRBV5-6 to TRBJ1-1; perhaps TRBD1 as D (5 bases). The V gene's germline CDR1 is SGHDT and CDR2 YYEEEE. Between the trimmed V and J ends, which lost 0 bases and 5 bases, there was a span of 17 bases. CDR3 length: 16 amino acids. In DNA, the CDR3 is TGTGCCAGCAGCTTGGGGATGGGGGGACGAGAGACTGAAGCTTTCTTT. The encoded protein is CASSLGMGGRETEAFF.

A few counts support this clonotype. The rearrangement uses TRBV6-1 and TRBJ2-7, with a tentative D call TRBD1 (5 bases). The CDR3 has 17 amino acids. Germline CDR1 and CDR2: MNHNS and SASEGT. The ends were cut back, 1 base at V and 2 bases at J, with 18 bases in the middle. The CDR3 nucleotides are TGTGCCAGCAGTGAAGACTGGACAACCGGAGAGGCCTACGAGCAGTACTTC. This sequence encodes CASSEDWTTGEAYEQYF.

This clonotype turned up a few times. The chain carries TRBV15 and TRBJ2-2; the D gene is possibly TRBD2 (7 bases). The CDR3 runs to 17 residues. V was pared by 0 bases and J by 4 bases, with 15 bases between. CDR1 is LNHNV, CDR2 YYDKDF, per germline (reference sequence). In DNA form, the CDR3 reads TGTGCCACCAGCAGAGATTTGGGGGGGGCCTCCACCGGGGAGCTGTTTTTT. This encodes CATSRDLGGASTGELFF.

This clonotype was seen once. This chain links TRBV18 with TRBJ2-7; weak D call: TRBD1 (6 bases). Germline V gene sequence: CDR1 KGHSH, CDR2 LQKENI. The CDR3 is 14 amino acids. The V gene lost 0 bases and the J gene lost 3 bases, with 9 bases spanning the gap. The CDR3 spells CASSPPGQYYEQYF. Written as DNA, the CDR3 is TGTGCCAGCTCACCACCGGGACAATACTACGAGCAGTACTTC. The variable domain in full, completed from reference TRBV18 and TRBJ2-7, reads NAGVMQNPRHLVRRRGQEARLRCSPMKGHSHVYWYRQLPEEGLKFMVYLQKENIIDESGMPKERFSAEFPKEGPSILRIQQVVRGDSAAYFCASSPPGQYYEQYFGPGTRLTVT.

The V gene is TRBV28, the J gene TRBJ2-7; 10 bases are a match to TRBD2. Germline trimming cut 6 bases from V and 3 bases from J; bases unmatched to any gene: 8. Germline assignment: CDR1 MDHEN and CDR2 SYDVKM. The CDR3 runs 15 residues. The DNA for the CDR3 is TGTGCCAGCAGGTTTGGACTAGCGGAGCGCTACGAGCAGTACTTC. It yields the protein CASRFGLAERYEQYF.

Many counts were recorded for this clonotype. This chain uses TRBV19 with TRBJ2-6; 12 bases line up with TRBD1. V lost 7 bases to trimming and J lost 4 bases; unmatched junction nucleotides: 5. Looked up from germline, CDR1 is LNHDA and CDR2 is SQIVND (reference sequence). This CDR3 has 16 residues. CDR3 region: CASTGTGGRGANVLTF. The CDR3 DNA sequence: TGTGCCAGTACGGGGACAGGGGGCCGGGGGGCCAACGTCCTGACTTTC.

This clonotype was detected many times. This sequence joins TRBV5-8 and TRBJ1-1; D perhaps matches TRBD1 (5 bases). Germline V CDR1 and CDR2: SGHTS, YDEGEE. This CDR3 spans 11 amino acids. The V gene lost 5 bases and the J gene lost 11 bases, with 13 bases spanning the gap. This CDR3 is CASSLERDAFF. The CDR3, as DNA: TGTGCCAGCAGTCTCGAACGGGACGCTTTCTTT.

This chain joins TRBV7-2 and TRBJ1-1, with D uncertain. The germline V gene has CDR1 SGHTA and CDR2 FQGNSA. The CDR3 is 15 residues long. Trimming removed 2 bases at V and 1 base at J, with 11 bases between. CDR3 protein: CASSLRSLGNTEAFF. DNA of the CDR3: TGTGCCAGCAGCTTACGCTCCTTGGGGAACACTGAAGCTTTCTTT.

This chain connects TRBV7-3 to TRBJ1-1; a weak D match, TRBD1 (5 bases). Trimming stripped 3 bases from V and 6 bases from J, with 20 bases between. The CDR3 spans 16 residues. Germline V CDR1 and CDR2: SGHTA, FQGTGA. The CDR3 bases are TGTGCCAGCAGCTTCGCTTTGGGACGGCCGCACGCTGAAGCTTTCTTT. This gives the protein CASSFALGRPHAEAFF.

The V gene is TRBV12-3 or TRBV12-4, the J gene TRBJ1-1; perhaps TRBD1 as D (5 bases). The CDR3 loop spans 15 amino acids. Trimming left V 6 bases short and J 4 bases short, with 18 bases between. CDR3 sequence (DNA): TGTGCCAGCAGACCCTCCGGGACCCTTGGCACTGAAGCTTTCTTT. Protein product: CASRPSGTLGTEAFF.

The chain links TRBV6-1 to TRBJ2-7, with D possibly matching TRBD2 (6 bases). The CDR3 consists of 15 residues. V lost 7 bases to trimming and J lost 2 bases, with 18 bases between them. Per the germline V gene, CDR1 is MNHNS and CDR2 is SASEGT. Here the CDR3 reads CASTPRAGPPYEQYF. CDR3 bases: TGTGCCAGCACCCCCCGGGCGGGGCCCCCCTACGAGCAGTACTTC.

The chain combines TRBV14 with TRBJ2-5, with D hard to call. Trimming removed 3 bases at V and 5 bases at J, with 13 bases between. There are 14 residues in the CDR3. CDR1 is SGHDN, CDR2 FVKESK, per germline. CDR3 protein: CASSQDSLGETQYF. The CDR3 DNA follows: TGTGCCAGCAGCCAGGATTCCTTAGGCGAGACCCAGTACTTC.

In this sample, this clonotype turned up many times. This sequence joins TRBV6-5 and TRBJ1-1; D not certain. From germline, CDR1 is MNHEY and CDR2 SVGAGI. The CDR3 runs 15 residues. V lost 2 bases, J lost 6 bases, and 16 bases lay in between. The CDR3 protein is CASSYPPGQAPEAFF. The CDR3 region has the DNA TGTGCCAGCAGTTACCCCCCCGGGCAGGCCCCTGAAGCTTTCTTT.

The chain carries TRBV13 and TRBJ2-2; D is uncertain. From germline, CDR1 is PRHDT and CDR2 FYEKMQ (reference sequence). CDR3 length equals 15 residues. The V end was cut by 5 bases, the J end by 0 bases, with 10 bases between. The CDR3, as DNA: TGTGCCAGCAGCGCCCATTCCGCGAACACCGGGGAGCTGTTTTTT. Residues: CASSAHSANTGELFF.

The chain uses TRBV29-1 and TRBJ1-1; tentative D call: TRBD1 (5 bases). Germline V gene lookup returns CDR1 SQVTM and CDR2 ANQGSEA. The CDR3 is made up of 12 amino acids. Trimming pared 7 bases from V and 0 bases from J, leaving 9 bases between. CDR3 in amino acids: CSADSMNTEAFF. DNA of the CDR3: TGCAGCGCCGACAGCATGAACACTGAAGCTTTCTTT. The variable domain in full, with the rest retrieved from reference TRBV29-1 and TRBJ1-1, is SAVISQKPSRDICQRGTSLTIQCQVDSQVTMMFWYRQQPGQSLTLIATANQGSEATYESGFVIDKFPISRPNLTFSTLTVSNMSPEDSSIYLCSADSMNTEAFFGQGTRLTVV.

Many counts were recorded for this clonotype. The gene calls are TRBV11-1 and TRBJ2-5; 7 nucleotides match TRBD2. The CDR3 sequence is 14 residues long. J was trimmed by 2 bases and V by 5 bases; bases with no gene match: 5. Germline CDR1 reads SGHAT; CDR2 reads FQDESV (reference sequence). The CDR3 is CASSPTSAQETQYF. The CDR3 nucleotides are TGTGCCAGCAGCCCAACTAGCGCACAAGAGACCCAGTACTTC.

This clonotype appeared many times. The genes are TRBV28 and TRBJ2-5; TRBD1 or TRBD2 may be the D gene (6 bases each). V was pared by 8 bases and J by 10 bases, with 17 bases between. CDR1 is MDHEN, CDR2 SYDVKM, per germline. This CDR3 comprises 12 residues. The CDR3 loop is CASQTGGDIQYF. CDR3 nucleotides: TGTGCCAGCCAGACGGGCGGGGACATCCAGTACTTC.

This clonotype was seen many times. This rearrangement joins TRBV6-1 to TRBJ1-1; 10 nucleotides match TRBD1. V was pared by 6 bases and J by 7 bases, with 8 bases of the junction left unmatched. Germline V gives CDR1 MNHNS, CDR2 SASEGT. The CDR3 consists of 14 residues. Here the CDR3 DNA reads TGTGCCAGCAGCCGGGACAGGGGAATTGTTGAAGCTTTCTTT. Its protein is CASSRDRGIVEAFF.

This clonotype appeared a few times. Possible read error: a much larger clone is one base away. The chain employs TRBV9 and TRBJ2-5, with 7 bases lining up with TRBD2. V gave up 0 bases and J gave up 3 bases; unmatched junction bases: 2. Germline V lookup: CDR1 SGDLS, CDR2 YYNGEE. The CDR3 sequence is 14 residues long. CDR3 nucleotides: TGTGCCAGCAGCGTAGACCTAGCGGAAGAGACCCAGTACTTC. Its translation: CASSVDLAEETQYF. Looking up the rest from reference TRBV9 and TRBJ2-5 gives the full variable domain: DSGVTQTPKHLITATGQRVTLRCSPRSGDLSVYWYQQSLDQGLQFLIQYYNGEERAKGNILERFSAQQFPDLHSELNLSSLELGDSALYFCASSVDLAEETQYFGPGTRLLVL.

This clonotype was seen at least ten times. V usage is TRBV6-1 and J usage is TRBJ2-7; either TRBD1 or TRBD2 may supply D (5 bases each). The V gene lost 6 bases and the J gene lost 5 bases, with 14 bases spanning the gap. The CDR3 runs 13 residues. Germline assignment: CDR1 MNHNS and CDR2 SASEGT. The CDR3 sequence: CASSTPGPDEQYF. The CDR3, as DNA: TGTGCCAGCAGCACTCCGGGACCTGACGAGCAGTACTTC.

The rearrangement uses TRBV12-3 or TRBV12-4 and TRBJ2-7; D possibly corresponds to TRBD1 (5 bases). Trimming shortened V by 6 bases and J by 0 bases, and 12 bases separated the two germline ends. This CDR3 has 14 residues. CDR3 in amino acids: CASSQDSASYEQYF. CDR3 DNA sequence: TGTGCCAGCAGCCAAGACAGCGCCTCCTACGAGCAGTACTTC.